One and the same sample provided the 2 T cell receptor beta chains below, sequenced in a study of blood T cell repertoires in COVID-19. Some clones are missing from TCRdb's copy, which holds only in-frame ones; the method was immunoSEQ multiplex PCR. Of approximately 210,000 clones detected, 82% appear once; the ten largest clones hold more than 10%. Sequenced sample: peripheral blood. These receptors originate from a woman in her 40s with acute or convalescent COVID-19.

This chain links TRBV4-2 with TRBJ1-4; 9 bases agree with TRBD1. The CDR3 contains 20 residues. Germline V CDR1 and CDR2: LGHNA, YNFKEQ. V shed 1 base and J 0 bases; nucleotides not matched to a gene: 12. The CDR3 loop reads CASSQVQTGGAPATNEKLFF. In DNA, the CDR3 is TGTGCCAGCAGCCAAGTTCAAACAGGGGGCGCCCCGGCAACTAATGAAAAACTGTTTTTT.

V and J are TRBV7-9 and TRBJ1-1; D gene uncertain. With 6 bases removed from V and 0 bases from J, the gap between germline ends came to 5 bases. The CDR3 spans 12 residues. Germline CDR1 reads SEHNR; CDR2 reads FQNEAQ (reference sequence). The CDR3 DNA sequence: TGTGCCAGCAGGGAGATGAACACTGAAGCTTTCTTT. It specifies CASREMNTEAFF.